The T cell receptor beta chain described here comes from a study of blood T cells in healthy people across ages. Study in general: Template switching captured about one barcoded beta molecule per two T cells.

The CDR3 is made up of 14 amino acids. The germline V gene encodes CDR1 SGHDT and CDR2 YYEEEE. Trimming took 0 bases from V and 9 from J; bases not matched to a gene: 5. The authors drew around 9.3 milliliters of peripheral blood from each donor. Primed by a sample-barcoded 5' primer and a J-beta primer mix, a second PCR proceeded for about 7 to 11 cycles. Each cDNA molecule was tagged by a template-switch adaptor with 12 random nucleotides. TCRdb independently ran MiXCR on the 5' RACE reads; one entry per CDR3 protein. The table shows fewer than 1.5 million distinct CDR3 sequences, with around 42% occurring only once.

V gene TRBV5-6 combines with J gene TRBJ2-1; TRBD2 matches 8 bases. Sequencing was performed on blood. The sequence derives from a woman younger than 35 in good health. The chain's CDR3 is CASSLAGLGREQFF. Here the CDR3 DNA reads TGTGCCAGCAGCTTGGCGGGACTAGGTCGTGAGCAGTTCTTC.